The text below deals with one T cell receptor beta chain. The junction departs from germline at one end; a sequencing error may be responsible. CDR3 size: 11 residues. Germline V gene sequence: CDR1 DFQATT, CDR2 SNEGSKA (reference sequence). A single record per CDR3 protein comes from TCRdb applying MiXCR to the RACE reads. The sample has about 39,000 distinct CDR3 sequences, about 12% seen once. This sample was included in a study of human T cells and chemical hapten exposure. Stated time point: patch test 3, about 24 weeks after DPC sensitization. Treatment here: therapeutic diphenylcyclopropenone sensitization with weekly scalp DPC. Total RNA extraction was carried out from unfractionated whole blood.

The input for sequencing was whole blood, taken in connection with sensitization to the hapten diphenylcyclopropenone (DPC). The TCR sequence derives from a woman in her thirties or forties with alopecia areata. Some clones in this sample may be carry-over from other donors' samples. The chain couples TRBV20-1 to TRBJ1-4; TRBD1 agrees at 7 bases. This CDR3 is CSARDGDRVIF. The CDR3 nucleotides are TGCAGTGCTAGAGATGGTGACAGGGTGATTTTT.